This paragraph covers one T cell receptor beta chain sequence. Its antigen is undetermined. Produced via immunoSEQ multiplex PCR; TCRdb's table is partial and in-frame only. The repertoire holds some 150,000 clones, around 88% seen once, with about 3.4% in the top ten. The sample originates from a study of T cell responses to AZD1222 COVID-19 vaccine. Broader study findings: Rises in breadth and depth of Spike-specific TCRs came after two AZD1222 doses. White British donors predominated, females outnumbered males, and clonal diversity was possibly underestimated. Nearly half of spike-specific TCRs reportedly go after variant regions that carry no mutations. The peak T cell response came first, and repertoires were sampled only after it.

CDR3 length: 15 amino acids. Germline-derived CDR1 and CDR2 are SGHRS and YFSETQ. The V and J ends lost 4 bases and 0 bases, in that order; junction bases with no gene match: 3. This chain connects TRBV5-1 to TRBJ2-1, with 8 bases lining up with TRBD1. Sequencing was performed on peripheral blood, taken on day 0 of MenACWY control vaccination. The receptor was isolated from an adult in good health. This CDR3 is CASSLTGDSYNEQFF. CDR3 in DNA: TGCGCCAGCAGCCTGACAGGGGACTCCTACAATGAGCAGTTCTTC. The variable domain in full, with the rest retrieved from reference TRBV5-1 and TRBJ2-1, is KAGVTQTPRYLIKTRGQQVTLSCSPISGHRSVSWYQQTPGQGLQFLFEYFSETQRNKGNFPGRFSGRQFSNSRSEMNVSTLELGDSALYLCASSLTGDSYNEQFFGPGTRLTVL.